The clone carrying this T cell receptor beta chain was observed a handful of times. Antigen specificity is unknown. V lost 4 bases and J 2 bases, leaving 12 bases between the germline ends. The CDR3 has 14 amino acids. CDR1 is SGHRS and CDR2 is YFSETQ in the germline V gene. Each CDR3 protein is one row after TCRdb ran MiXCR on the reads. The table shows about 60,000 distinct CDR3 sequences, with less than 65% occurring only once. This entry is derived from a study of type 1 regulatory T cells. The wider study: An in vitro protocol generated T-allo10, a Tr1-enriched, alloantigen-specific CD4 T cell product.

The chain has TRBV5-1 and TRBJ1-2; D perhaps matches TRBD1 (5 bases). The sequence came from a human donor in good health. The sample was cultured non-Tr1 T cells, either the whole culture or a sorted T cell fraction (not recorded which). The CDR3 DNA reads TGCGCCAGCAGCCTGGACACAGGAAACTATGGCTACACCTTC. This translates into CASSLDTGNYGYTF.